The 21 T cell receptor beta chains reported below all come from one sample, sequenced in a study of CD4 T cell repertoires in COVID-19. CFSE-labeled cells were stimulated with autologous monocytes plus recombinant SARS-CoV-2 spike or nucleoprotein. No antigen has been assigned to these receptors. Libraries were prepared by immunoSEQ multiplex PCR; TCRdb keeps only in-frame clonotypes and omits some of them. The data contain about 620 clones, about 20% of them singletons. Specimen: circulating follicular helper CD4+ T cells, cultured in vitro, collected after recovery from COVID-19. The receptors here all came from a human donor who had COVID-19.

The J gene is TRBJ2-7, the V gene TRBV5-1; D not resolved. The CDR3 totals 12 residues. The ends were cut back, 1 base at V and 6 bases at J, with 8 bases in the middle. Germline lookup yields CDR1 SGHRS and CDR2 YFSETQ. As DNA, the CDR3 is TGCGCCAGCAGCTTGAATTATGGCGAGCAGTACTTC. This codes for CASSLNYGEQYF.

By sample share, this clone is large (0.1 to 1%). This sequence joins TRBV18 and TRBJ2-5, with 9 bases identical to TRBD2. J lost 4 bases, V lost 5 bases, and 8 bases had no gene match. Germline CDR1 and CDR2: KGHSH and LQKENI. The length of the CDR3 is 15 residues. The CDR3 loop reads CASSALAGARETQYF. The CDR3 bases are TGTGCCAGCTCAGCATTAGCGGGAGCACGAGAGACCCAGTACTTC.

This sequence joins TRBV7-2 and TRBJ2-7, with D perhaps matching TRBD2 (6 bases). CDR1 is SGHTA, CDR2 FQGNSA, per germline. This CDR3 comprises 15 residues. The V end was cut by 5 bases, the J end by 3 bases, with 17 bases between. In DNA form, the CDR3 reads TGTGCCAGCAGCCCGGGAGTGGGGGTCTACTACGAGCAGTACTTC. It codes for CASSPGVGVYYEQYF.

The gene calls are TRBV19 and TRBJ2-3; 8 nucleotides line up with TRBD2. Germline-derived CDR1 and CDR2 are LNHDA and SQIVND (reference sequence). After removal of 6 bases from V and 0 bases from J, the junction contained 5 bases not matched to a gene. This CDR3 has 15 residues. The CDR3 DNA is TGTGCCAGTAGGTCGACTAGCGTTAGCACAGATACGCAGTATTTT. This codes for CASRSTSVSTDTQYF.

By frequency in the sample, this clone is large. This chain connects TRBV6-5 to TRBJ1-2; no definite D call. Trimming took 2 bases from V and 2 from J, leaving 3 bases between them. The CDR3 consists of 12 residues. Germline V CDR1 and CDR2: MNHEY, SVGAGI. Here the CDR3 DNA reads TGTGCCAGCAGTTACGCCAACTATGGCTACACCTTC. Its protein product is CASSYANYGYTF.

This clone is large in the sample. The chain uses TRBV12-3 or TRBV12-4 and TRBJ2-7, with D possibly matching TRBD1 (6 bases). Trimming pared 4 bases from V and 10 bases from J, leaving 17 bases between. This CDR3 has 13 residues. The CDR3 DNA follows: TGTGCCAGCAGTTCGACGGGCAGGGGTGTTCAGTACTTC. Its translation is CASSSTGRGVQYF.

Relative to its sample, this clone is medium-sized. This sequence joins TRBV2 and TRBJ2-1; D perhaps matches TRBD1 (6 bases). Between the trimmed V and J ends, which lost 7 bases and 7 bases, there was a span of 11 bases. CDR1 is SNHLY and CDR2 is FYNNEI in the germline V gene. This CDR3 has 12 residues. CDR3 nucleotide sequence: TGTGCCAGCACCGCGGACAGAAATGAGCAGTTCTTC. This codes for CASTADRNEQFF. Combining the CDR3 with reference TRBV2 and TRBJ2-1 gives the whole variable domain EPEVTQTPSHQVTQMGQEVILRCVPISNHLYFYWYRQILGQKVEFLVSFYNNEISEKSEIFDDQFSVERPDGSNFTLKIRSTKLEDSAMYFCASTADRNEQFFGPGTRLTVL.

Relative to its sample, this clone is medium-sized. This sample includes further DNA sequences coding for the same CDR3. The rearrangement joins TRBV9 to TRBJ2-1; D ambiguous. Germline CDR1 SGDLS, CDR2 YYNGEE. Trimming pared 0 bases from V and 0 bases from J, leaving 7 bases between. The CDR3 runs 15 residues. CDR3 nucleotides: TGTGCCAGCAGCGTAGCTACTGGCTCCTACAATGAGCAGTTCTTC. Encoded protein: CASSVATGSYNEQFF.

This clone qualifies as medium-sized. The chain combines TRBV7-8 with TRBJ2-1; the D gene is possibly TRBD2 (6 bases). The length of the CDR3 is 18 residues. The V and J ends lost 3 bases and 0 bases respectively, with 18 bases between them. Looked up from germline, CDR1 is SGHVS and CDR2 is FQNEAQ. CDR3 DNA sequence: TGTGCCAGCAGCTTGTACCGGGACTTTGAAAGCTCCTACAATGAGCAGTTCTTC. Its translation: CASSLYRDFESSYNEQFF. The full variable domain, its missing parts supplied by reference TRBV7-8 and TRBJ2-1, is GAGVSQSPRYKVAKRGQDVALRCDPISGHVSLFWYQQALGQGPEFLTYFQNEAQLDKSGLPSDRFFAERPEGSVSTLKIQRTQQEDSAVYLCASSLYRDFESSYNEQFFGPGTRLTVL.

For this clone: Being one base from a much bigger clone, this may be a read error. Other DNA sequences from this sample encode an identical CDR3 as well. V gene TRBV3-1 (or the pseudogene TRBV3-2) combines with J gene TRBJ2-2; TRBD2 matches at 7 bases. The CDR3 spans 13 residues. Germline CDR1 LGHDT, CDR2 YNNKEL (reference sequence). The CDR3 bases are TGTGCCAGCAGGAGGGAGGGCACCGGGGAGCTATTTTTT. It is translated as CASRREGTGELFF.

This clone is large by share. The chain uses TRBV5-1 and TRBJ1-1, with D unresolved. Trimming stripped 0 bases from V and 1 base from J, with 10 bases between. The CDR3 consists of 15 residues. The germline CDR1 and CDR2 sequences are SGHRS and YFSETQ. CDR3 region: CASSLASMANTEAFF. In DNA, the CDR3 is TGCGCCAGCAGCTTGGCCAGTATGGCGAACACTGAAGCTTTCTTT.

By its share, this clone is medium-sized. The rearrangement joins TRBV19 to TRBJ1-5; D remains ambiguous. Trimming shortened V by 3 bases and J by 11 bases, and 8 bases separated the two germline ends. CDR3 length: 11 amino acids. Per the germline V gene, CDR1 is LNHDA and CDR2 is SQIVND (reference sequence). CDR3 bases: TGTGCCAGTAGTATCGTGTCTACCCAGCATTTT. It encodes CASSIVSTQHF.

In its sample, this clone is large (0.1 to 1%). This chain joins TRBV5-1 and TRBJ1-1, with TRBD1 matching over 7 bases. Germline assignment: CDR1 SGHRS and CDR2 YFSETQ. This CDR3 region has 14 residues. V lost 1 base, J lost 5 bases, and 5 bases stayed unmatched. The CDR3 spells CASSLRQGWTEAFF. The CDR3 DNA sequence: TGCGCCAGCAGCTTGCGACAGGGTTGGACTGAAGCTTTCTTT.

Sample share makes this clone large (0.1 to 1%). The chain combines TRBV7-9 with TRBJ1-6; 12 bases are a match to TRBD1. Germline assignment: CDR1 SEHNR and CDR2 FQNEAQ (reference sequence). With V trimmed by 4 bases and J by 6 bases, 1 base remained unmatched. This CDR3 spans 15 amino acids. DNA of the CDR3: TGTGCCAGCAGCTGGGACAGGGGGCCTAATTCACCCCTCCACTTT. It codes for CASSWDRGPNSPLHF.

This clone was recorded a few times. The chain employs TRBV7-8 and TRBJ1-2; TRBD1 is a possible D gene (5 bases). The CDR3 is made up of 14 amino acids. Germline V CDR1 and CDR2: SGHVS, FQNEAQ. The V and J ends lost 0 bases and 5 bases respectively, with 10 bases between them. The CDR3 DNA follows: TGTGCCAGCAGCTTAGCGGGACGGCTTTATGGCTACACCTTC. This gives the protein CASSLAGRLYGYTF. The variable domain in full, completed from reference TRBV7-8 and TRBJ1-2, reads GAGVSQSPRYKVAKRGQDVALRCDPISGHVSLFWYQQALGQGPEFLTYFQNEAQLDKSGLPSDRFFAERPEGSVSTLKIQRTQQEDSAVYLCASSLAGRLYGYTFGSGTRLTVV.

This clone has more than one count but fewer than ten. This chain joins TRBV5-1 and TRBJ2-1; 7 bases agree with TRBD1. The V gene end was trimmed by 2 bases and the J gene end by 4 bases; junction bases not matched to a gene: 6. Germline CDR1 SGHRS, CDR2 YFSETQ. The CDR3 extends over 15 amino acids. The CDR3 here is CASSFETGTYNEQFF. In nucleotides, the CDR3 is TGCGCCAGCAGCTTCGAGACAGGGACATACAATGAGCAGTTCTTC.

The rearrangement links TRBV25-1 to TRBJ2-7; 12 bases match TRBD1. The CDR3 extends over 15 amino acids. CDR1 and CDR2 (germline): MGHDK, SYGVNS. J was trimmed by 6 bases and V by 4 bases; bases with no gene match: 7. Written as DNA, the CDR3 is TGTGCCAGCAGTGGGGGTAGGGACAGGGGGCGCGAGCAGTACTTC. Translating it yields CASSGGRDRGREQYF.

By share of the sample, this clone is medium-sized. The rearrangement joins TRBV7-8 to TRBJ2-3, with 10 bases fitting TRBD2. This CDR3 comprises 14 residues. Germline assignment: CDR1 SGHVS and CDR2 FQNEAQ. V trimming: 3 bases; J trimming: 11 bases; junction bases outside the gene matches: 8. CDR3 protein: CASSFSGGRDGQYF. DNA of the CDR3: TGTGCCAGCAGCTTTAGCGGGGGGCGTGACGGGCAGTATTTT.

The chain is built from TRBV18 and TRBJ2-7; D is possibly TRBD1 (5 bases). Looked up from germline, CDR1 is KGHSH and CDR2 is LQKENI. CDR3 size: 13 residues. Between the trimmed V and J ends, which lost 2 bases and 6 bases, there was a span of 11 bases. CDR3 DNA sequence: TGTGCCAGCTCACCAAGTACAGGATCCGAGCAGTACTTC. Its protein product is CASSPSTGSEQYF.

V and J are TRBV6-1 and TRBJ1-1; D remains unclear. Per the germline V gene, CDR1 is MNHNS and CDR2 is SASEGT. V lost 3 bases, J lost 4 bases, and 9 bases lay in between. The CDR3 runs to 13 residues. The chain's CDR3 is CASSDGVVTEAFF. CDR3 in DNA: TGTGCCAGCAGTGATGGAGTTGTCACTGAAGCTTTCTTT.

This clone ranks as large (0.1 to 1%). V gene TRBV5-1 combines with J gene TRBJ2-1; D is unresolved. CDR1 and CDR2 (germline): SGHRS, YFSETQ. Between the trimmed V and J ends, which lost 4 bases and 7 bases, there was a span of 27 bases. This CDR3 contains 18 residues. In DNA, the CDR3 is TGCGCCAGCAGCCCCTACGGGTCAATCAGCGCGACTGATAATGAGCAGTTCTTC. Its translation is CASSPYGSISATDNEQFF.